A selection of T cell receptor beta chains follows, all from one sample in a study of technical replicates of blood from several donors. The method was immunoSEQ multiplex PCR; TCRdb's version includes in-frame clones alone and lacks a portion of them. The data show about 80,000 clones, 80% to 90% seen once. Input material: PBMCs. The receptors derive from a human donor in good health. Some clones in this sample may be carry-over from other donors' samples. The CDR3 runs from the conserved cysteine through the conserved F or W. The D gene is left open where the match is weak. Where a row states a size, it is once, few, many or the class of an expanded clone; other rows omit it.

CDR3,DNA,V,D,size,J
CASSIGRASTDTQYF,TGTGCCAGCAGTATCGGGAGGGCTAGCACAGATACGCAGTATTTT,TRBV6-5,TRBD2,.,TRBJ2-3
CASSQGQGRPEAFF,TGCGCCAGCAGTCAGGGACAGGGAAGGCCTGAAGCTTTCTTT,TRBV4-3,TRBD1,.,TRBJ1-1
CAWSVKGARKPQHF,TGTGCCTGGAGTGTGAAGGGGGCCAGGAAACCCCAGCATTTT,TRBV30,TRBD1,.,TRBJ1-5
CASSLGQGIFNNEQFF,TGTGCCAGCAGCTTAGGGCAGGGGATTTTCAACAATGAGCAGTTCTTC,TRBV11-3,.,.,TRBJ2-1
CASKAGYEQYF,TGTGCCAGCAAGGCAGGCTACGAGCAGTACTTC,TRBV6-1,.,.,TRBJ2-7
CAISRQEGFYGYTF,TGTGCCATCAGCCGACAGGAAGGATTCTATGGCTACACCTTC,TRBV10-3,.,.,TRBJ1-2
CAISESGADSADEQYF,TGTGCCATCAGTGAGTCGGGGGCAGATAGTGCGGACGAGCAGTACTTC,TRBV10-3,.,.,TRBJ2-7
CASSGLARNEQFF,TGTGCCAGTTCCGGATTAGCTAGGAATGAGCAGTTCTTC,TRBV19,.,.,TRBJ2-1
CASSHEGGNTEAFF,TGTGCCAGCAGCCACGAAGGGGGGAACACTGAAGCTTTCTTT,TRBV6-5,.,.,TRBJ1-1
CASSKGGGQNTGELFF,TGCGCCAGCTCCAAAGGGGGGGGACAGAACACCGGGGAGCTGTTTTTT,TRBV5-1,.,.,TRBJ2-2
CASSDRSSGANVLTF,TGTGCCAGCAGCGACAGGTCCTCTGGGGCCAACGTCCTGACTTTC,TRBV27,.,.,TRBJ2-6
CSVVLAGDYEQYF,TGCAGCGTTGTTCTAGCGGGGGACTACGAGCAGTACTTC,TRBV29-1,TRBD2,few,TRBJ2-7
CASSQRLAGGGEQFF,TGTGCCAGCAGTCAAAGACTAGCGGGGGGAGGTGAGCAGTTCTTC,TRBV6-6,TRBD2,.,TRBJ2-1
CASSLDSSSGNTIYF,TGTGCCAGCAGCTTAGACAGCTCCTCTGGAAACACCATATATTTT,TRBV13,.,few,TRBJ1-3
CASNTLGEDGYTF,TGTGCCAGCAACACACTAGGAGAGGATGGCTACACCTTC,TRBV2,.,.,TRBJ1-2
CASSFLSAGGRSDTQYF,TGTGCCAGCAGCTTCTTATCTGCGGGGGGGCGCTCAGATACGCAGTATTTT,TRBV7-2,TRBD2,.,TRBJ2-3
CAIRNSTEAFF,TGTGCCATCAGGAACAGCACTGAAGCTTTCTTT,TRBV10-3,.,.,TRBJ1-1
CASSEEAGIKTQYF,TGTGCCAGCAGTGAAGAGGCAGGGATTAAGACCCAGTACTTC,TRBV6-1,.,.,TRBJ2-5
CASSIGAGQGSYEQYF,TGTGCCAGTAGTATTGGTGCCGGACAGGGGTCCTACGAGCAGTACTTC,TRBV19,TRBD1,.,TRBJ2-7